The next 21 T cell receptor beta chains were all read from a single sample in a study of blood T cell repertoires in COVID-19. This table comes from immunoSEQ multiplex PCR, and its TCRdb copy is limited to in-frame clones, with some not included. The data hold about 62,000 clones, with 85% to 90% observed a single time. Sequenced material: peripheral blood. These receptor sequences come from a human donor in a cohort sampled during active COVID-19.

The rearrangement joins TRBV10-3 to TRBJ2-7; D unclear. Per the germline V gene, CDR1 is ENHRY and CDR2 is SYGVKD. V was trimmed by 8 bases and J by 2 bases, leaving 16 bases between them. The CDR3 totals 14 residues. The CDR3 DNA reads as TGTGCCATCGGTCCACAGACCCCACCCTACGAGCAGTACTTC. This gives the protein CAIGPQTPPYEQYF.

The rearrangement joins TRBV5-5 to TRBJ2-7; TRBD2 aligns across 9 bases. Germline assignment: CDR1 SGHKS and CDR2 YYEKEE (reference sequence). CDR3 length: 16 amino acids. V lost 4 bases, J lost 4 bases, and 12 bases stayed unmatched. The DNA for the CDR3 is TGTGCCAGCAGCGCGGGAGCGGGGGGTTCTAGTTACGAGCAGTACTTC. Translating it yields CASSAGAGGSSYEQYF.

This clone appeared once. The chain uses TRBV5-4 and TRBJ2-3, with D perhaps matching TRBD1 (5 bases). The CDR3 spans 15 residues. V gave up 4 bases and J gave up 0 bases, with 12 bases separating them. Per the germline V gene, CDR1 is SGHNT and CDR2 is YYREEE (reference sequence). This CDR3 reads CASSSPTDSTDTQYF. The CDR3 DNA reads TGTGCCAGCAGCAGCCCGACAGACAGCACAGATACGCAGTATTTT.

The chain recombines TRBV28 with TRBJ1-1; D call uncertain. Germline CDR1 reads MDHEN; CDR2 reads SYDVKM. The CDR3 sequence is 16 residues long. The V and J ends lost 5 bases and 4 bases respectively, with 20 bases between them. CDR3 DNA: TGTGCCAGCAGTCTACTTCCCCCGGTTGAGGGCACTGAAGCTTTCTTT. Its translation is CASSLLPPVEGTEAFF.

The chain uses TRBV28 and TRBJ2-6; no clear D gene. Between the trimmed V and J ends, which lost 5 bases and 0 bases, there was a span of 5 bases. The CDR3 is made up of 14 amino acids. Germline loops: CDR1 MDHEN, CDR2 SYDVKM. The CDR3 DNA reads TGTGCCAGCAGTGGGCCCTCTGGGGCCAACGTCCTGACTTTC. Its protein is CASSGPSGANVLTF.

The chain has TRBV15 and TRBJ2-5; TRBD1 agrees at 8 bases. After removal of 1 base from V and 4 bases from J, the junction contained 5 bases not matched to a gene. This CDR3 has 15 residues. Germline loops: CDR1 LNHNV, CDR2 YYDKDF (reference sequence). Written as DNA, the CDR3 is TGTGCCACCAGCAGAGCTCCGGGACAGGCAGAGACCCAGTACTTC. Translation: CATSRAPGQAETQYF.

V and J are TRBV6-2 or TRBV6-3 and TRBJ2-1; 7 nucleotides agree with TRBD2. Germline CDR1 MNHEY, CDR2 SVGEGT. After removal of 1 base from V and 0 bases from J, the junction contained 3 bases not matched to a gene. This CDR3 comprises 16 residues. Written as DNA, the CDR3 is TGTGCCAGCAGTTACTGGCGGGGGAGCTCCTACAATGAGCAGTTCTTC. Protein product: CASSYWRGSSYNEQFF.

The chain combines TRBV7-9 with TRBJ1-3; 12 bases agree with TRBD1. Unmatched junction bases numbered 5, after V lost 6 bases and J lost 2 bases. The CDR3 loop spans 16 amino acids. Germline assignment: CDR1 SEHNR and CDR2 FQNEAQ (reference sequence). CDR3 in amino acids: CASSWGQGAAGNTIYF. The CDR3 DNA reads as TGTGCCAGCAGTTGGGGACAGGGGGCGGCTGGAAACACCATATATTTT.

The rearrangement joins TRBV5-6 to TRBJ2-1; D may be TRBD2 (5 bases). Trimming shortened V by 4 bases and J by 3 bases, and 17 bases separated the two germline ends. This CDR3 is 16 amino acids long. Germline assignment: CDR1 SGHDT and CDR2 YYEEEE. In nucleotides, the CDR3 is TGTGCCAGCAGCATAGGACTGATGGGGTTCTACAATGAGCAGTTCTTC. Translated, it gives CASSIGLMGFYNEQFF.

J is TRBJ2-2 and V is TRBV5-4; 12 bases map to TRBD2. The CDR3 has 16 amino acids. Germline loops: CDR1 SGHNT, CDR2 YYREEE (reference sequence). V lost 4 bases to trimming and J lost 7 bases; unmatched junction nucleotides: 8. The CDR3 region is CASSGNLAGGVGELFF. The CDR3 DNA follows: TGTGCCAGCAGCGGAAATCTAGCGGGGGGGGTCGGGGAGCTGTTTTTT.

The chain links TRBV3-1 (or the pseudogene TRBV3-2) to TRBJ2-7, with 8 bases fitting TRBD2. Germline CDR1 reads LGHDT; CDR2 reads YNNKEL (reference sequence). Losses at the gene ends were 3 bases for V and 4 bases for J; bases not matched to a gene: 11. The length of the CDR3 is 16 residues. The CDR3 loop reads CASSHPRGSGAYEQYF. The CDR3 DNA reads TGTGCCAGCAGCCACCCCCGGGGTAGCGGGGCATACGAGCAGTACTTC.

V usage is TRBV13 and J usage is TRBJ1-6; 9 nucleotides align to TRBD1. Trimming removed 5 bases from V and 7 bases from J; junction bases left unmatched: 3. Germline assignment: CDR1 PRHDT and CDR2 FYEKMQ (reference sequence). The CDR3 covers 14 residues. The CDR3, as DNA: TGTGCCAGCAGCACAGGACAGGGGAATTCACCCCTCCACTTT. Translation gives CASSTGQGNSPLHF.

The DNA for the CDR3 is TGTGCCAGCAGTGACTCTGTGATGGACATAGGATCACCCCTCCACTTT. It is translated as CASSDSVMDIGSPLHF. The rearrangement links TRBV6-4 to TRBJ1-6, with TRBD1 as a possible D gene (5 bases). The germline V and J ends were trimmed by 0 bases and 10 bases, with 16 bases remaining between them. Germline lookup yields CDR1 MRHNA and CDR2 SNTAGT. The CDR3 is 16 amino acids.

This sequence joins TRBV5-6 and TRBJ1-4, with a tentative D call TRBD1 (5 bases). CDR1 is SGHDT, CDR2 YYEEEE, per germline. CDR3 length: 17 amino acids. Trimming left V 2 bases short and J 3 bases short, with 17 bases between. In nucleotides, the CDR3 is TGTGCCAGCAGCTTATCTATCGGAGGGGTTCCTAATGAAAAACTGTTTTTT. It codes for CASSLSIGGVPNEKLFF.

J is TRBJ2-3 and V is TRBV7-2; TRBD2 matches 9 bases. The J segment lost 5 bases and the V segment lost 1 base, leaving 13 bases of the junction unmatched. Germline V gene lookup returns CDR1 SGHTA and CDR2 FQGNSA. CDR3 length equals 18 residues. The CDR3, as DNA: TGTGCCAGCAGCTTAGTATCCCCGCGGGGGGGGCATGGAGATACGCAGTATTTT. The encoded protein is CASSLVSPRGGHGDTQYF.

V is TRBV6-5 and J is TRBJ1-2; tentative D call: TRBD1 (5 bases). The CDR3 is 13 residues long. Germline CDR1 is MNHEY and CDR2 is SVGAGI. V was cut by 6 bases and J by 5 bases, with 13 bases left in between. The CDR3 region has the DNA TGTGCCAGCAGCCCGACAGTCACTTATGGCTACACCTTC. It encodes CASSPTVTYGYTF.

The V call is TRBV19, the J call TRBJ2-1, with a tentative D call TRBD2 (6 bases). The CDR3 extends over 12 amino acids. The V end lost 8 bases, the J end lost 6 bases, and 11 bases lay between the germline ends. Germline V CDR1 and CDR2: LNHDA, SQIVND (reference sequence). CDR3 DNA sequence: TGTGCCAGTGGTCCTAGCGTCAATGAGCAGTTCTTC. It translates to CASGPSVNEQFF.

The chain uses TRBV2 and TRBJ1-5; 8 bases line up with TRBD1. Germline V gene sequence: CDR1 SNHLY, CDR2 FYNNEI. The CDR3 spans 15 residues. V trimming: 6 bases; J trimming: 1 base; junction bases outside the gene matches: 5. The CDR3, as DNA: TGTGCCAGCAGGATCCAGGGGGCCAGCAATCAGCCCCAGCATTTT. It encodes CASRIQGASNQPQHF.

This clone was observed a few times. The chain's CDR3 is CASSLDSSSYEQYF. Here the CDR3 DNA reads TGTGCCAGCAGCTTGGACTCCTCGTCCTACGAGCAGTACTTC. This chain links TRBV5-4 with TRBJ2-7; D unresolved. Germline values: CDR1 SGHNT, CDR2 YYREEE (reference sequence). V lost 0 bases, J lost 1 base, and 8 bases lay in between. CDR3 length: 14 amino acids.

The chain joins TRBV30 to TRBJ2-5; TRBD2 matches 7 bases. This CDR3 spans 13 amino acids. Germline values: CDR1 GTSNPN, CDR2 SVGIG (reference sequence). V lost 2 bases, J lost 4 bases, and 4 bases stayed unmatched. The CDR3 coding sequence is TGTGCCTGGAGTCAACGCGGGGGAGAGACCCAGTACTTC. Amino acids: CAWSQRGGETQYF.

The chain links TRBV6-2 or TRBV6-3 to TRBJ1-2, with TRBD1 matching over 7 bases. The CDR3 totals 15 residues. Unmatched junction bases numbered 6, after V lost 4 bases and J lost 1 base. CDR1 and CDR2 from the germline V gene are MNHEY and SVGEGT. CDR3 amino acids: CASSSPGQSNYGYTF. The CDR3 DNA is TGTGCCAGCAGTTCCCCGGGACAGAGTAACTATGGCTACACCTTC.